Detailed here is one TCR beta chain. CDR3 length equals 13 residues. CDR1 SGHNT and CDR2 YYREEE come from the germline V gene (reference sequence). V was clipped by 2 bases and J by 3 bases, with 8 bases between them. TCRdb re-derived calls from the reads in MiXCR, one entry per CDR3 protein. The sample records 250,000 to 300,000 distinct CDR3 sequences, roughly 15% being singletons. The sample comes from a study of T cell repertoires in cytomegalovirus infection. This chain joins TRBV5-4 and TRBJ1-2; D remains ambiguous. The specimen sequenced was PBMCs. The origin of this receptor is a human donor in good health (CMV status not recorded). Some clones in this sample may be carry-over from other donors' samples. The CDR3 here is CASSFKEDYGYTF. The CDR3 DNA is TGTGCCAGCAGCTTCAAGGAAGACTATGGCTACACCTTC.